The T cell receptor (beta chain) described here comes from a study of blood T cells in healthy people across ages. This clonotype came up a few times. Alongside a J-beta primer mix, a sample-barcoded 5' primer served in a second PCR lasting about 7 to 12 cycles. TCRdb processed the 5' RACE reads anew with MiXCR; each CDR3 protein has one entry. Of hundreds of thousands of distinct CDR3 sequences in the sample, roughly 32% were seen once. Germline values: CDR1 SGHAT, CDR2 FQNNGV. Deletions cut 2 bases from V and 5 bases from J, with 6 bases between. This CDR3 region has 13 residues. The sequence derives from a woman of 80 years or more in good health. The sample comprised blood. This chain connects TRBV11-2 to TRBJ1-4; D remains ambiguous. CDR3 in amino acids: CASSLRLNEKLFF. As DNA, the CDR3 is TGTGCCAGCAGCTTACGCCTAAATGAAAAACTGTTTTTT.